Each of the 5 T cell receptor beta chains below was sequenced from the same sample in a study of regulatory T cells in long-lasting Graves disease. Building of the TCR beta libraries involved iRepertoire HTBI primers and Arm-PCR of CDR3 regions. TCRdb passed the multiplex PCR reads through MiXCR, listing each CDR3 protein once. Of 560,000 or so distinct CDR3 sequences in the sample, roughly 16% were seen once. Specified time point: newly diagnosed GD, antithyroid drugs for less than 3 months. Following extraction of RNA from PBMCs, that RNA was used to make the TCR library. These data also formed part of another study, on T cells in Graves' hyperthyroidism and ophthalmopathy.

The sequences come from peripheral blood mononuclear cells (PBMCs), collected at new diagnosis, from a patient treated with antithyroid drugs. The receptors were gathered from a man younger than 35 with Graves disease.

Ten or more counts support this clonotype. V is TRBV12-3 or TRBV12-4 and J is TRBJ1-1; 7 bases line up with TRBD1. V lost 2 bases to trimming and J lost 4 bases; unmatched junction nucleotides: 1. This CDR3 contains 13 residues. CDR3 region: CASSLNRGTEAFF. The CDR3 coding sequence is TGTGCCAGCAGTTTAAACAGGGGCACTGAAGCTTTCTTT.

The CDR3, as DNA: TGCGCCAGCAGCTTCGTCGGGGGGGGAGGGACAGATACGCAGTATTTT. Its translation: CASSFVGGGGTDTQYF. This chain uses TRBV5-1 with TRBJ2-3; TRBD2 aligns across 8 bases. J was trimmed by 3 bases and V by 2 bases; bases with no gene match: 8. CDR1 is SGHRS, CDR2 YFSETQ, per germline. CDR3 length: 16 residues.

Turning to this clonotype: One end of the junction varies from germline; a read error may be responsible. The J gene is TRBJ1-1, the V gene TRBV5-1, with unresolved D. Germline loops: CDR1 SGHRS, CDR2 YFSETQ. The CDR3 runs 14 residues. The CDR3 loop is CASTPSDQNTEALF. Here the CDR3 DNA reads TGCGCCAGCACCCCATCGGACCAGAACACTGAAGCTCTCTTT.

This chain uses TRBV4-1 with TRBJ1-3, with D hard to call. V lost 7 bases to trimming and J lost 0 bases, with 13 bases between them. Germline CDR1 MGHRA, CDR2 YSYEKL. This CDR3 has 15 residues. CDR3 protein: CASTPVGPSGNTIYF. The CDR3 nucleotides are TGCGCCAGCACCCCGGTCGGGCCCTCTGGAAACACCATATATTTT.

Ten or more counts support this clonotype. The V gene is TRBV7-3, the J gene TRBJ2-3; perhaps D is TRBD1 or TRBD2 (6 bases each). V lost 3 bases and J lost 3, with 16 bases in between. This CDR3 is 16 amino acids long. The V gene's germline CDR1 is SGHTA and CDR2 FQGTGA. This CDR3 reads CASSFGGPVGTDTQYF. CDR3 sequence (DNA): TGTGCCAGCAGCTTCGGGGGCCCTGTCGGGACAGATACGCAGTATTTT.